Below, 32 T cell receptor beta chains from the same sample are listed, as sequenced in a study of T cell responses to AZD1222 COVID-19 vaccine. Libraries were prepared by immunoSEQ multiplex PCR; TCRdb keeps only in-frame clonotypes and omits some of them. The sample includes over 150,000 clones, 85% to 90% seen only once; the top ten take 6% to 8%. Sequencing was performed on peripheral blood, taken on day 0 of AZD1222 vaccination. The receptors shown here come from an adult in good health.

This sequence joins TRBV14 and TRBJ2-1; 9 nucleotides agree with TRBD2. Germline values: CDR1 SGHDN, CDR2 FVKESK. After removal of 1 base from V and 2 bases from J, the junction contained 9 bases not matched to a gene. The CDR3 is 18 amino acids. CDR3 DNA sequence: TGTGCCAGCAGCCAAGGCGGTCTGACTAGCGGTCCCTACAATGAGCAGTTCTTC. This codes for CASSQGGLTSGPYNEQFF.

The chain joins TRBV5-4 to TRBJ2-7; 11 bases are a match to TRBD1. The junction had 9 bases not matched to a gene; V was cut back by 3 bases and J by 7 bases. The V gene's germline CDR1 is SGHNT and CDR2 YYREEE (reference sequence). The CDR3 contains 15 residues. The CDR3 bases are TGTGCCAGCAGCTCCACGCCGGGACAGGGGGTTGAGCAGTACGTC. It specifies CASSSTPGQGVEQYV.

The chain employs TRBV7-9 and TRBJ2-4, with D perhaps matching TRBD1 (5 bases). The CDR3 is 14 amino acids. V was clipped by 4 bases and J by 1 base, with 8 bases between them. Germline V CDR1 and CDR2: SEHNR, FQNEAQ (reference sequence). CDR3 bases: TGTGCCAGCAGCTCCAGGGTGGCCAAAAACATTCAGTACTTC. It codes for CASSSRVAKNIQYF.

J is TRBJ2-2 and V is TRBV10-3; perhaps TRBD1 as D (6 bases). Between the trimmed V and J ends, which lost 10 bases and 4 bases, there was a span of 13 bases. Per germline, CDR1 ENHRY and CDR2 SYGVKD. CDR3 length equals 13 residues. The CDR3 sequence: CATLDRSTGELFF. Written as DNA, the CDR3 is TGTGCCACCCTTGACAGGTCCACCGGGGAGCTGTTTTTT.

This CDR3 is CASSISRREYGYTF. The CDR3 nucleotides read TGTGCCAGTAGTATTTCCCGCAGGGAGTATGGCTACACCTTC. The chain combines TRBV19 with TRBJ1-2; perhaps TRBD1 as D (5 bases). The CDR3 consists of 14 residues. Trimming left V 3 bases short and J 5 bases short, with 13 bases between. Germline V lookup: CDR1 LNHDA, CDR2 SQIVND (reference sequence).

This clone was counted a single time. Written as DNA, the CDR3 is TGTGCCAGCAGTTATACGAACGGACAGCTGGACTCCTACGAGCAGTACTTC. As protein: CASSYTNGQLDSYEQYF. The rearrangement links TRBV6-2 or TRBV6-3 to TRBJ2-7, with D perhaps matching TRBD1 (6 bases). This CDR3 region has 17 residues. Looked up from germline, CDR1 is MNHEY and CDR2 is SVGEGT. V gave up 3 bases and J gave up 0 bases, with 18 bases separating them.

The chain has TRBV7-8 and TRBJ1-5; no firm D call. Trimming removed 0 bases at V and 0 bases at J, with 9 bases between. Germline V CDR1 and CDR2: SGHVS, FQNEAQ. This CDR3 has 16 amino acids. This chain's CDR3 is CASSLAMGSSNQPQHF. The CDR3 DNA reads TGTGCCAGCAGCTTAGCGATGGGGAGTAGCAATCAGCCCCAGCATTTT.

The gene calls are TRBV5-6 and TRBJ2-7, with D possibly matching TRBD1 (5 bases). The CDR3 length is 12 residues. V dropped 2 bases and J dropped 10 bases, with 13 bases sitting between them. CDR1 SGHDT and CDR2 YYEEEE come from the germline V gene. This CDR3 is CASSFGTGRQYV. The CDR3 DNA follows: TGTGCCAGCAGCTTTGGAACAGGCCGCCAGTACGTC.

V is TRBV27 and J is TRBJ2-5; no clear D gene. The CDR3 has 15 residues. V lost 5 bases and J lost 1, with 14 bases in between. Germline V CDR1 and CDR2: MNHEY, SMNVEV (reference sequence). The CDR3 sequence: CASSPYWAPQETQYF. The CDR3, as DNA: TGTGCCAGCAGTCCCTACTGGGCACCCCAAGAGACCCAGTACTTC.

CDR3 DNA sequence: TGCGCCAGCAGCCAAGATCTGGGTCGCTATGGCTACACCTTC. Translated: CASSQDLGRYGYTF. This chain links TRBV4-3 with TRBJ1-2, with D unclear. This CDR3 comprises 14 residues. The ends were cut back, 0 bases at V and 4 bases at J, with 9 bases in the middle. Germline V gives CDR1 LGHNA, CDR2 YSLEER.

The chain joins TRBV7-2 to TRBJ2-7; D is possibly TRBD1 (5 bases). The CDR3 length is 14 residues. The germline V gene encodes CDR1 SGHTA and CDR2 FQGNSA. The V end was cut by 5 bases, the J end by 4 bases, with 15 bases between. The CDR3 protein is CASSPSQGTYEQYF. The CDR3 coding sequence is TGTGCCAGCAGCCCGTCCCAGGGAACTTACGAGCAGTACTTC.

The chain carries TRBV7-3 and TRBJ1-1; D ambiguous. The CDR3 length is 15 residues. The germline V gene has CDR1 SGHTA and CDR2 FQGTGA. V gave up 2 bases and J gave up 0 bases, with 10 bases separating them. CDR3 coding DNA: TGTGCCAGCAGCTTACAAGGGTCATTGAACACTGAAGCTTTCTTT. Protein: CASSLQGSLNTEAFF.

The chain employs TRBV7-2 and TRBJ2-3, with 9 bases that match TRBD2. The CDR3 sequence is 16 residues long. Looked up from germline, CDR1 is SGHTA and CDR2 is FQGNSA. With 5 bases clipped from V and 5 bases from J, the junction kept 11 bases outside the gene matches. In DNA, the CDR3 is TGTGCCAGCAGCCACGGGGGCGGGGGGGCCGTAGATACGCAGTATTTT. This translates into CASSHGGGGAVDTQYF.

This chain uses TRBV9 with TRBJ2-3; D may be TRBD1 (6 bases). The V end was cut by 0 bases, the J end by 2 bases, with 34 bases between. CDR1 is SGDLS, CDR2 YYNGEE, per germline. This CDR3 spans 23 amino acids. CDR3 bases: TGTGCCAGCAGCGTAGGGCCCGGATCCGATAATTACAGGGTTACAACTTCCACAGATACGCAGTATTTT. It encodes CASSVGPGSDNYRVTTSTDTQYF.

About this clone itself: The same CDR3 is also encoded by other DNA sequences in this sample. The rearrangement joins TRBV27 to TRBJ1-5; tentatively, D is TRBD1 (5 bases). The germline V gene has CDR1 MNHEY and CDR2 SMNVEV (reference sequence). CDR3 size: 14 residues. Trimming removed 5 bases from V and 4 bases from J, with 12 bases in between. The CDR3 DNA reads as TGTGCCAGCAGTCTCCGGGACTCTAATCAGCCCCAGCATTTT. This sequence encodes CASSLRDSNQPQHF.

The table lists this clone with many counts. The chain links TRBV2 to TRBJ1-5; D is unresolved. Germline CDR1 reads SNHLY; CDR2 reads FYNNEI. V was shortened by 4 bases and J by 4 bases, with 14 bases between the two germline ends. The CDR3 consists of 15 residues. CDR3 sequence: CASSGPLSRNQPQHF. The CDR3 DNA sequence: TGTGCCAGCAGTGGACCGCTATCTAGGAATCAGCCCCAGCATTTT.

This clone was counted a few times. This chain links TRBV7-2 with TRBJ2-3; D might be TRBD1 or TRBD2, each matching 5 bases. Trimming removed 0 bases from V and 8 bases from J, with 12 bases in between. Germline V gene lookup returns CDR1 SGHTA and CDR2 FQGNSA. The CDR3 runs 14 residues. The CDR3 DNA reads TGTGCCAGCAGCTTAGCCGCCTGGGGGAGTACGCAGTATTTT. Translated: CASSLAAWGSTQYF.

This clone came up once. V gene TRBV5-6 combines with J gene TRBJ2-2; D ambiguous. This CDR3 has 13 residues. The germline gives CDR1 SGHDT, CDR2 YYEEEE. V was shortened by 0 bases and J by 6 bases, with 6 bases between the two germline ends. The CDR3: CASSLAASGELFF. The CDR3 coding sequence is TGTGCCAGCAGCTTGGCCGCCTCCGGGGAGCTGTTTTTT.

V usage is TRBV6-5 and J usage is TRBJ2-1, with TRBD2 identical over 7 bases. CDR1 is MNHEY and CDR2 is SVGAGI in the germline V gene. V lost 6 bases to trimming and J lost 2 bases; unmatched junction nucleotides: 7. The CDR3 length is 15 residues. Here the CDR3 reads CASSRGGGTYNEQFF. CDR3 DNA: TGTGCCAGCAGCCGCGGGGGAGGGACCTACAATGAGCAGTTCTTC.

The chain couples TRBV3-1 (or the pseudogene TRBV3-2) to TRBJ1-3; TRBD1 matches at 8 bases. With 4 bases clipped from V and 7 bases from J, the junction kept 9 bases outside the gene matches. The germline gives CDR1 LGHDT, CDR2 YNNKEL (reference sequence). This CDR3 region has 15 residues. Written as DNA, the CDR3 is TGTGCCAGCAGCCTGAACCAGGGGGCGGGGAACACCATATATTTT. This translates into CASSLNQGAGNTIYF.

This sequence joins TRBV28 and TRBJ2-2; the D gene is possibly TRBD1 (6 bases). CDR1 and CDR2 from the germline V gene are MDHEN and SYDVKM. Trimming removed 7 bases from V and 6 bases from J, with 12 bases in between. This CDR3 is built from 13 residues. The chain's CDR3 is CASTTGSAGELFF. The DNA for the CDR3 is TGTGCCAGCACTACAGGGTCTGCCGGGGAGCTGTTTTTT.

The chain carries TRBV10-3 and TRBJ2-5; D may be TRBD1 or TRBD2 (5 bases each). V shed 6 bases and J shed 7 bases, with 15 bases lying between them. The V gene's germline CDR1 is ENHRY and CDR2 SYGVKD. The CDR3 consists of 13 residues. CDR3 residues: CAISSGTMGTQYF. In DNA form, the CDR3 reads TGTGCCATCAGCTCCGGGACCATGGGGACCCAGTACTTC.

This clone showed up just a few times. The V call is TRBV6-5, the J call TRBJ1-3; D unclear. Deletions cut 7 bases from V and 4 bases from J, with 14 bases between. Germline V gives CDR1 MNHEY, CDR2 SVGAGI. The CDR3 loop spans 14 amino acids. The CDR3 here is CASTRLVQGNTIYF. For the CDR3, the DNA is TGTGCCAGCACCCGACTGGTGCAGGGAAACACCATATATTTT.

The rearrangement joins TRBV19 to TRBJ2-1; D unclear. V shed 5 bases and J shed 6 bases, with 11 bases lying between them. Per germline, CDR1 LNHDA and CDR2 SQIVND (reference sequence). CDR3 size: 13 residues. The CDR3 DNA reads TGTGCCAGTAGTGGGCTATGGGGCAATGAGCAGTTCTTC. This encodes CASSGLWGNEQFF.

The chain has TRBV7-9 and TRBJ1-6, with D maybe TRBD1 (5 bases). Trimming removed 5 bases at V and 0 bases at J, with 14 bases between. This CDR3 has 17 residues. The germline V gene has CDR1 SEHNR and CDR2 FQNEAQ (reference sequence). CDR3 sequence reads: CASSLGTGNSYNSPLHF. CDR3 DNA: TGTGCCAGCAGCCTAGGGACCGGCAACTCCTATAATTCACCCCTCCACTTT. The full variable domain, its missing parts supplied by reference TRBV7-9 and TRBJ1-6, is DTGVSQNPRHKITKRGQNVTFRCDPISEHNRLYWYRQTLGQGPEFLTYFQNEAQLEKSRLLSDRFSAERPKGSFSTLEIQRTEQGDSAMYLCASSLGTGNSYNSPLHFGNGTRLTVT.

The gene calls are TRBV18 and TRBJ2-7; 7 bases fit TRBD2. There are 14 residues in the CDR3. V was clipped by 6 bases and J by 6 bases; unmatched bases: 11. The germline CDR1 and CDR2 sequences are KGHSH and LQKENI. The CDR3 DNA follows: TGTGCCAGCTCGGGTCTAGCGGCCCAGGGCGAGCAGTACTTC. Encoded protein: CASSGLAAQGEQYF.

This clone appeared a single time. The rearrangement uses TRBV12-3 or TRBV12-4 and TRBJ1-2; no firm D call. The CDR3 totals 12 residues. V dropped 6 bases and J dropped 5 bases, with 10 bases sitting between them. The CDR3 is CASSNGIYGYTF. CDR3 nucleotides: TGTGCCAGCAGCAACGGGATTTATGGCTACACCTTC.

The rearrangement joins TRBV7-3 to TRBJ1-1; 9 bases match TRBD1. Germline CDR1 reads SGHTA; CDR2 reads FQGTGA. With 5 bases clipped from V and 6 bases from J, the junction kept 13 bases outside the gene matches. The length of the CDR3 is 16 residues. In DNA form, the CDR3 reads TGTGCCAGCAGCCTCCTTACAGGGGGCGCCAGGTCTGAAGCTTTCTTT. Protein sequence: CASSLLTGGARSEAFF.

This chain joins TRBV5-1 and TRBJ1-4; TRBD1 agrees at 9 bases. V shed 5 bases and J 8 bases; nucleotides not matched to a gene: 10. This CDR3 has 15 residues. Germline loops: CDR1 SGHRS, CDR2 YFSETQ. In DNA form, the CDR3 reads TGCGCCAGCAGAGCCCCACAGGGGGCAAACGAAAAACTGTTTTTT. Amino acid sequence: CASRAPQGANEKLFF.

The CDR3 DNA sequence: TGTGCCAGTAGACCGGAGGGGGCAGCGAGCCTCACAGATACGCAGTATTTT. It yields the protein CASRPEGAASLTDTQYF. This chain uses TRBV19 with TRBJ2-3; TRBD1 might be the D (7 bases). Deletions cut 6 bases from V and 2 bases from J, with 21 bases between. This CDR3 spans 17 amino acids. The germline gives CDR1 LNHDA, CDR2 SQIVND (reference sequence).

The table lists this clone with a count of one. The chain links TRBV7-6 to TRBJ1-3; no clear D gene. Per the germline V gene, CDR1 is SGHVS and CDR2 is FNYEAQ. This CDR3 is 15 amino acids long. Trimming took 0 bases from V and 0 from J, leaving 6 bases between them. The CDR3 DNA reads as TGTGCCAGCAGCTTAGCCAGGCTCTCTGGAAACACCATATATTTT. Its protein is CASSLARLSGNTIYF.

The V gene is TRBV18, the J gene TRBJ2-7; D is undetermined. Germline V lookup: CDR1 KGHSH, CDR2 LQKENI. This CDR3 is built from 12 residues. The V gene lost 4 bases and the J gene lost 2 bases, with 6 bases spanning the gap. In DNA form, the CDR3 reads TGTGCCAGCTCACGTGGTACCTACGAGCAGTACGTC. The encoded protein is CASSRGTYEQYV.